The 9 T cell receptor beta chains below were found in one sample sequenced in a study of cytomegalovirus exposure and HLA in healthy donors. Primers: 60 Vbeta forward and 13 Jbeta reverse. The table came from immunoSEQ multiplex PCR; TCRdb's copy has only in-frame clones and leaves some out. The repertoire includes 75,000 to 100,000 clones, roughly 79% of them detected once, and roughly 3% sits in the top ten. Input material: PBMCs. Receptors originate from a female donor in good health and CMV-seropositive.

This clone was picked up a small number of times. The CDR3 region has the DNA TGTGCCAGCAGCCCTAAGGCGGGTAGCTCCTACGAGCAGTACTTC. This encodes CASSPKAGSSYEQYF. This chain links TRBV7-9 with TRBJ2-7; tentatively, D is TRBD2 (5 bases). V was shortened by 5 bases and J by 0 bases, with 14 bases between the two germline ends. This CDR3 is 15 amino acids long. Germline CDR1 reads SEHNR; CDR2 reads FQNEAQ (reference sequence).

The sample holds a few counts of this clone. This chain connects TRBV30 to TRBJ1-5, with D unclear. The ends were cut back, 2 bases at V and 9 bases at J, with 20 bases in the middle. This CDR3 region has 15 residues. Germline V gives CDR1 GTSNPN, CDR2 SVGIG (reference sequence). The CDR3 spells CAWSPPPSILAPQHF. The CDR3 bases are TGTGCCTGGAGTCCTCCCCCATCAATATTGGCGCCCCAGCATTTT.

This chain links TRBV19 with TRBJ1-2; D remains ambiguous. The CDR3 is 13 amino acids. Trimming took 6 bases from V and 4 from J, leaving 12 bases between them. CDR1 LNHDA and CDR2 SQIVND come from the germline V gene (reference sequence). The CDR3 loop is CASRNTGSYGYTF. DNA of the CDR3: TGTGCCAGTAGAAATACCGGGAGCTATGGCTACACCTTC.

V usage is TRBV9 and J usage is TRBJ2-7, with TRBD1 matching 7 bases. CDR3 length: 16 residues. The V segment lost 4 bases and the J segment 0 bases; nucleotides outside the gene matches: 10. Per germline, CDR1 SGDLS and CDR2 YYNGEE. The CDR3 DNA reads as TGTGCCAGCAGCCAGAGGGGGCAGGAGAGCTCCTACGAGCAGTACTTC. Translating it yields CASSQRGQESSYEQYF.

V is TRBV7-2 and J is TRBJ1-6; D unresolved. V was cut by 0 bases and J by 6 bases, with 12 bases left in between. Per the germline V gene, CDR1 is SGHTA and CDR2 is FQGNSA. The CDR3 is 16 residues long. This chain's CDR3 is CASSLAGGAANSPLHF. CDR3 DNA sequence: TGTGCCAGCAGCTTAGCGGGAGGAGCAGCTAATTCACCCCTCCACTTT.

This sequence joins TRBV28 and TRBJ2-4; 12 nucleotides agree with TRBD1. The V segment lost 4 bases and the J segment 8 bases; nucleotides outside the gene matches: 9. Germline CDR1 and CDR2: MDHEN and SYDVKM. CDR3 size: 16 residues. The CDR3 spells CASSSPGQGAIDIQYF. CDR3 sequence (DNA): TGTGCCAGCAGTTCGCCGGGACAGGGGGCTATTGACATTCAGTACTTC.

The CDR3: CASSGDSANTGELFF. CDR3 DNA: TGTGCCAGCAGTGGGGACAGCGCGAACACCGGGGAGCTGTTTTTT. V gene TRBV28 combines with J gene TRBJ2-2, with TRBD1 matching over 7 bases. There are 15 residues in the CDR3. Germline trimming cut 5 bases from V and 0 bases from J; bases unmatched to any gene: 3. CDR1 and CDR2 from the germline V gene are MDHEN and SYDVKM. Looking up the rest from reference TRBV28 and TRBJ2-2 gives the full variable domain: DVKVTQSSRYLVKRTGEKVFLECVQDMDHENMFWYRQDPGLGLRLIYFSYDVKMKEKGDIPEGYSVSREKKERFSLILESASTNQTSMYLCASSGDSANTGELFFGEGSRLTVL.

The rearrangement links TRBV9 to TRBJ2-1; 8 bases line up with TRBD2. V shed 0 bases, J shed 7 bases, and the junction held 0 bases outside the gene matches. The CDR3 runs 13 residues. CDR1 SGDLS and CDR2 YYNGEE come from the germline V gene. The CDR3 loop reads CASSVAGGNEQFF. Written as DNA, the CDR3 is TGTGCCAGCAGCGTAGCGGGGGGGAATGAGCAGTTCTTC.

In DNA, the CDR3 is TGTGCCAGCAGACTAGCGGGGGGGCGGTCCGGGGAGCTGTTTTTT. Residues: CASRLAGGRSGELFF. The genes are TRBV2 and TRBJ2-2; TRBD2 agrees at 13 bases. The CDR3 extends over 15 amino acids. V lost 6 bases to trimming and J lost 6 bases; unmatched junction nucleotides: 4. Germline V gene sequence: CDR1 SNHLY, CDR2 FYNNEI.